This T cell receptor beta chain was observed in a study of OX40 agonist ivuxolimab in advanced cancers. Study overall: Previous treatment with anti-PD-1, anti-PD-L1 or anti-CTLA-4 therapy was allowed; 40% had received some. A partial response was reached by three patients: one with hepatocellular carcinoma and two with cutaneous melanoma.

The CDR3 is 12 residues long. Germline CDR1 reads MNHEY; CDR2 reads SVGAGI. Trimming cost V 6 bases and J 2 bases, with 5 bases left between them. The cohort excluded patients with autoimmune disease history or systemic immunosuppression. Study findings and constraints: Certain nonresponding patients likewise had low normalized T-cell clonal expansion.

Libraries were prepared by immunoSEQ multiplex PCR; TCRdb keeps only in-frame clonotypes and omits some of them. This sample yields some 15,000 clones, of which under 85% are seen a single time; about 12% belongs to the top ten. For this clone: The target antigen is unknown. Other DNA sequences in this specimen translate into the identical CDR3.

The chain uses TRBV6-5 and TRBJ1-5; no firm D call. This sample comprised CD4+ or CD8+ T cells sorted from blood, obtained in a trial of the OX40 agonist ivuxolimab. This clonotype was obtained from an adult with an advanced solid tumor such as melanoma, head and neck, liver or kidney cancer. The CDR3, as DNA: TGTGCCAGCAGCCAGGGCAATCAGCCCCAGCATTTT. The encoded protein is CASSQGNQPQHF.